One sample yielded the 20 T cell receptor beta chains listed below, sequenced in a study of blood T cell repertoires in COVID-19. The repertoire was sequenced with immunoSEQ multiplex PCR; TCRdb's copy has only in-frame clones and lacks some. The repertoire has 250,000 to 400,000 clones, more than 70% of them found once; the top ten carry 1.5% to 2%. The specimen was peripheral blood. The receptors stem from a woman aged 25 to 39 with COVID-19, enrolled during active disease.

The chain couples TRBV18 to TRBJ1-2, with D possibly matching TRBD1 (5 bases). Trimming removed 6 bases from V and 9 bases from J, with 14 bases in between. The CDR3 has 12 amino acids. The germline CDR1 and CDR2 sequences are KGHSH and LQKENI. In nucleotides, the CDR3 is TGTGCCAGCTCTACAGGCGAGGCGAGCTACACCTTC. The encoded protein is CASSTGEASYTF.

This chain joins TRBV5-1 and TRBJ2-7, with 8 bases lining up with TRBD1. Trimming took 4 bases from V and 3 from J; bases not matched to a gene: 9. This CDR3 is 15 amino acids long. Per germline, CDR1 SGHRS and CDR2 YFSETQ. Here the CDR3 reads CASSPGTGQNYEQYV. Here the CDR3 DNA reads TGCGCCAGCAGCCCCGGGACAGGCCAAAACTACGAGCAGTACGTC.

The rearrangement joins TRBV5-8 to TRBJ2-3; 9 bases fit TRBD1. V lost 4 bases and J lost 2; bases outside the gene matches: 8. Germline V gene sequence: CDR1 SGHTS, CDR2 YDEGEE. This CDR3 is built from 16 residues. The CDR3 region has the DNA TGTGCCAGCAGCCTCGGCGGACAGGGGAACACAGATACGCAGTATTTT. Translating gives CASSLGGQGNTDTQYF.

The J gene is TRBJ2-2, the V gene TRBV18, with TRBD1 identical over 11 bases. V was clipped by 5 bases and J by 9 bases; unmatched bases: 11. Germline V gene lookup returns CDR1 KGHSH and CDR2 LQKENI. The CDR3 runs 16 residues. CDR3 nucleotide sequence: TGTGCCAGCTCAACTCGGGACAGGGGGTACCTCCGGGAGCTGTTTTTT. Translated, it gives CASSTRDRGYLRELFF. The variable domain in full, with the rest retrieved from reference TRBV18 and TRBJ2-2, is NAGVMQNPRHLVRRRGQEARLRCSPMKGHSHVYWYRQLPEEGLKFMVYLQKENIIDESGMPKERFSAEFPKEGPSILRIQQVVRGDSAAYFCASSTRDRGYLRELFFGEGSRLTVL.

CDR3 in amino acids: CASSHGGRSYEQYF. CDR3 in DNA: TGTGCCAGCAGCCACGGGGGGCGCTCCTACGAGCAGTACTTC. The chain recombines TRBV13 with TRBJ2-7, with TRBD2 as a possible D gene (7 bases). Germline CDR1 is PRHDT and CDR2 is FYEKMQ (reference sequence). CDR3 length equals 14 residues. Between the trimmed V and J ends, which lost 5 bases and 0 bases, there was a span of 11 bases.

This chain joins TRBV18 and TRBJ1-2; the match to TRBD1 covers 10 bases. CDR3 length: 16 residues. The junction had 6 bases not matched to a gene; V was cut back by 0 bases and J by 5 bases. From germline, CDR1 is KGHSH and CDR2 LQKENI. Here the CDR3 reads CASSPPQDRGFYGYTF. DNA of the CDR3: TGTGCCAGCTCACCACCGCAGGACAGGGGGTTTTATGGCTACACCTTC.

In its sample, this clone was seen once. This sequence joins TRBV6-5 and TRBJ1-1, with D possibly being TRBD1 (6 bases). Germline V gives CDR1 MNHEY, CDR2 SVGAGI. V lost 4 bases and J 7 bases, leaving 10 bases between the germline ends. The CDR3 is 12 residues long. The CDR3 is CASSFRGNEAFF. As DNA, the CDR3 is TGTGCCAGCAGTTTCAGGGGAAATGAAGCTTTCTTT.

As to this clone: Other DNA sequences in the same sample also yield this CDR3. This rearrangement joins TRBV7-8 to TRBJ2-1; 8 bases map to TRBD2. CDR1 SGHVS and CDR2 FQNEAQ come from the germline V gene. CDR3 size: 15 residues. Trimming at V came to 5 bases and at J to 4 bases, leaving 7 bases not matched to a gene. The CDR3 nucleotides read TGTGCCAGCAGCCGCTCTAGCGGGCAATACAATGAGCAGTTCTTC. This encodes CASSRSSGQYNEQFF.

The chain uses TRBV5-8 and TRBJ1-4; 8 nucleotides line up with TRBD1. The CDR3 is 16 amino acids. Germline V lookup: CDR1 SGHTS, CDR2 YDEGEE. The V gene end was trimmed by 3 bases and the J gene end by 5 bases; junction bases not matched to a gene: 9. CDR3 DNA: TGTGCCAGCAGCTGGCCAGGGACAGGAGCGAATGAAAAACTGTTTTTT. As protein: CASSWPGTGANEKLFF.

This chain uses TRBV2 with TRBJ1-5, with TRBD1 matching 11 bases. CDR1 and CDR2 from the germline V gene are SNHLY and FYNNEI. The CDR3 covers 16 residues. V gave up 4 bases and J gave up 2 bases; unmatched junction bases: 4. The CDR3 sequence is CASSGTGGRGNQPQHF. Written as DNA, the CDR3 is TGTGCCAGCAGTGGGACAGGGGGCCGGGGCAATCAGCCCCAGCATTTT.

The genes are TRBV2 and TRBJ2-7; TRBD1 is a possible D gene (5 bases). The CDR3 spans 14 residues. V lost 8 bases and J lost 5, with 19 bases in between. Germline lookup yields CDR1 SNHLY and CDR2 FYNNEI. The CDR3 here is CASFRDLNGNEQYF. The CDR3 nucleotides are TGTGCCAGCTTCAGGGATCTCAACGGAAACGAGCAGTACTTC.

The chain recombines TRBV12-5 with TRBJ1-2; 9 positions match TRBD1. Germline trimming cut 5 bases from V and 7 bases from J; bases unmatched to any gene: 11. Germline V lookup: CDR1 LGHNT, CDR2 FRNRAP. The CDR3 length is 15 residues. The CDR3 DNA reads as TGTGCTAGTGGTCCACCGGGACAGGGAATAAGTGGCTACACCTTC. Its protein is CASGPPGQGISGYTF.

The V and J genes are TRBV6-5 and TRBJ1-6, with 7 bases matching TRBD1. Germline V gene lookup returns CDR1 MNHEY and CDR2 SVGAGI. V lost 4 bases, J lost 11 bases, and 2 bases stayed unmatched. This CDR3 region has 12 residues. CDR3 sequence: CASSSQGPPLHF. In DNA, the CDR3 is TGTGCCAGCAGTTCACAGGGGCCACCCCTCCACTTT.

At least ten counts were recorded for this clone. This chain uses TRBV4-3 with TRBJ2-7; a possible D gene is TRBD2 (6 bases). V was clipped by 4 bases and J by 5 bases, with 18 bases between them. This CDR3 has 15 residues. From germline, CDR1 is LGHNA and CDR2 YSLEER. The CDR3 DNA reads TGCGCCAGCAGCCGAGATTACGGAGGGGCCGACGAGCAGTACTTC. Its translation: CASSRDYGGADEQYF.

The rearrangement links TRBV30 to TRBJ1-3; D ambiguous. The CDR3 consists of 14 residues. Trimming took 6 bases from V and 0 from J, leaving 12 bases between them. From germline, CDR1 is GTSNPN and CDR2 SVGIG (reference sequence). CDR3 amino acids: CACRKQTSGNTIYF. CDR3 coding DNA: TGTGCCTGCCGGAAACAGACCTCTGGAAACACCATATATTTT.

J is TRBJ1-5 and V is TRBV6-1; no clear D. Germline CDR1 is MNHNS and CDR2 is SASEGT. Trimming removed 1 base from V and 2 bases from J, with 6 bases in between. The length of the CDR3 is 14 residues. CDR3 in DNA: TGTGCCAGCAGTGAAGGGGCCGGCAATCAGCCCCAGCATTTT. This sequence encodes CASSEGAGNQPQHF.

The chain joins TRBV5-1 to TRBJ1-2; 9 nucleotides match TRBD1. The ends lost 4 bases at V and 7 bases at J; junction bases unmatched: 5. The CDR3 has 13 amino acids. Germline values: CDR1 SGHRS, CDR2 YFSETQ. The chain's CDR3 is CASSLGTGLGYTF. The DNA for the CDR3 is TGCGCCAGCAGCCTAGGGACAGGGCTTGGCTACACCTTC. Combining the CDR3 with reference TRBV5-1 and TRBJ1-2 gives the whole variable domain KAGVTQTPRYLIKTRGQQVTLSCSPISGHRSVSWYQQTPGQGLQFLFEYFSETQRNKGNFPGRFSGRQFSNSRSEMNVSTLELGDSALYLCASSLGTGLGYTFGSGTRLTVV.

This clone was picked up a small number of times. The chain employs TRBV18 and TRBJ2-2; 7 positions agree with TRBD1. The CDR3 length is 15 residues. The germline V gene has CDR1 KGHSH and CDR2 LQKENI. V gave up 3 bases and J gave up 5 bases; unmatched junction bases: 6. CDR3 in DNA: TGTGCCAGCTCACCGGGACGGGACAGAACCGGGGAGCTGTTTTTT. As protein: CASSPGRDRTGELFF.

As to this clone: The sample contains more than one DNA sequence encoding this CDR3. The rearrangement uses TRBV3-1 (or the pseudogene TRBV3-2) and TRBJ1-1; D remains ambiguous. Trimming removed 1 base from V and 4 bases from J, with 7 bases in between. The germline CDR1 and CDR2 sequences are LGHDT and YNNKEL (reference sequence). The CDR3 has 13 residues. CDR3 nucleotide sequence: TGTGCCAGCAGCCAAGCGGGGAGCACTGAAGCTTTCTTT. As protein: CASSQAGSTEAFF.

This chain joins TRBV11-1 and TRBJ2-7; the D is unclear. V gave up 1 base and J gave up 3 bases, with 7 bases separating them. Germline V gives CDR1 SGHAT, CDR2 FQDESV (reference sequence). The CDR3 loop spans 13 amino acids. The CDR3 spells CASSLDRNYEQYV. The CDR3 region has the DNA TGTGCCAGCAGCTTAGACAGAAACTACGAGCAGTACGTC.